This TCR beta chain was found in a study of OX40 agonist ivuxolimab in advanced cancers. The overall study: Patients treated during dose escalation were battling hepatocellular carcinoma, melanoma, renal cell or head and neck cancer. Of mixed ages from about 23 to 79 and averaging roughly 60 years, the group was almost 85% male.

Assay: immunoSEQ multiplex PCR; the TCRdb copy retains only in-frame clones and omits some. Among 50,000 or so clones listed, over 85% were seen once. The CDR3 extends over 17 amino acids. In germline, CDR1 is SGHTS, CDR2 YDEGEE. V was clipped by 4 bases and J by 5 bases; unmatched bases: 14. The sequenced sample was CD4+ or CD8+ T cells sorted from blood, obtained in a trial of the OX40 agonist ivuxolimab. The receptor's source is an adult with an advanced solid tumor such as melanoma, head and neck, liver or kidney cancer. V and J are TRBV5-8 and TRBJ2-3; 9 bases match TRBD2. CDR3 nucleotide sequence: TGTGCCAGCAGCGACGGACTAGCGATGTACCGGGGAGATACGCAGTATTTT. Its protein product is CASSDGLAMYRGDTQYF. Using reference TRBV5-8 and TRBJ2-3 for the parts outside the CDR3, the full variable domain is EAGVTQSPTHLIKTRGQQATLRCSPISGHTSVYWYQQALGLGLQFLLWYDEGEERNRGNFPPRFSGRQFPNYSSELNVNALELEDSALYLCASSDGLAMYRGDTQYFGPGTRLTVL.